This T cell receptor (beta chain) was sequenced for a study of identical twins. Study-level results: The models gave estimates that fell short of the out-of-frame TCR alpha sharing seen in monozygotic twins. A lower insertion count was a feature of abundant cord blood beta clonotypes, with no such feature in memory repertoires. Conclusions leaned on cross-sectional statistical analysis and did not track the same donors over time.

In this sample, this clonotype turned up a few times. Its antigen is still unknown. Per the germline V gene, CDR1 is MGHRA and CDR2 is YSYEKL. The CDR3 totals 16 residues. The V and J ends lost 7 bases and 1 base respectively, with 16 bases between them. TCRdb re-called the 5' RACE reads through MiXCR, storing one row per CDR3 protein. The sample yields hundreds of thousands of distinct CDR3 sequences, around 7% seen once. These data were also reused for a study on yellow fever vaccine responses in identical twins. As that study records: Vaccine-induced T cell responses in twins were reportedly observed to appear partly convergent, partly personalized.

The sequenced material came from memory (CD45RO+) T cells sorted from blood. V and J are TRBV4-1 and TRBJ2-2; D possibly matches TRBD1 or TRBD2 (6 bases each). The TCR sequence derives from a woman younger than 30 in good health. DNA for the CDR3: TGCGCCAGCAACCGAGGAGGGGGGATGAACACCGGGGAGCTGTTTTTT. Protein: CASNRGGGMNTGELFF.